The clone carrying this T cell receptor (beta chain) occurred a few times. This specimen belongs to a study of blood T cells in healthy people across ages. Primers used in a second PCR of about 7 to 11 cycles were a sample-barcoded 5' primer and a J-beta primer mix. Template switching added a 12-random-nucleotide identifier to every cDNA molecule. TCRdb analysed the 5' RACE reads with MiXCR anew, one entry per CDR3 protein. Found here are hundreds of thousands of distinct CDR3 sequences, around 43% of them singletons; the top ten hold around 32%. Isolation of PBMCs gave at least 7 million cells per sample. Trimming cost V 0 bases and J 2 bases, with 12 bases left between them. Germline CDR1 is SNHLY and CDR2 is FYNNEI. The CDR3 is 16 residues long.

The chain joins TRBV2 to TRBJ2-3, with a possible D match to TRBD1 (6 bases). The origin of this receptor is a man older than 75 in good health. The sequencing sample was made of blood. The DNA for the CDR3 is TGTGCCAGCAGTGAAGCGAGAGGGGGATCCACAGATACGCAGTATTTT. Translation: CASSEARGGSTDTQYF. Complete variable domain (other parts from reference TRBV2 and TRBJ2-3): EPEVTQTPSHQVTQMGQEVILRCVPISNHLYFYWYRQILGQKVEFLVSFYNNEISEKSEIFDDQFSVERPDGSNFTLKIRSTKLEDSAMYFCASSEARGGSTDTQYFGPGTRLTVL.